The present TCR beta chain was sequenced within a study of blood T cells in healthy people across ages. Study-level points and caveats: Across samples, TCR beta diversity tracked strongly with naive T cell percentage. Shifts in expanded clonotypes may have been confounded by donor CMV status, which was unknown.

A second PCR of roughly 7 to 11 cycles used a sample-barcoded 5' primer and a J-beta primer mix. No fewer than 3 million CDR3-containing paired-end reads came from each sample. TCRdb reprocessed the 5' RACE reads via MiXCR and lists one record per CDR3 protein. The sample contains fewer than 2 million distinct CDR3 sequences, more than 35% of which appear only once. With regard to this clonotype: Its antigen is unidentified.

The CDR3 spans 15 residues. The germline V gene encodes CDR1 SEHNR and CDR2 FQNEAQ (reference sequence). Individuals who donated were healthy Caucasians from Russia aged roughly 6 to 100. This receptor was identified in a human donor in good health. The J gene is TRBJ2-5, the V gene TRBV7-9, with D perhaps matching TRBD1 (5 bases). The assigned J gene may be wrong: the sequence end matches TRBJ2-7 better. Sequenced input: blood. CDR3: CASSLAGHFPDEQYF. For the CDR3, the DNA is TGTGCCAGCAGCTTAGCGGGGCACTTCCCTGACGAGCAGTACTTC.